This is a list of T cell receptor beta chains from one sample in a study of shared clonotypes between healthy human individuals. Profiled with immunoSEQ multiplex PCR; TCRdb holds only in-frame clones, not every one. The sample lists 2 million to 3 million clones; more than 85% were seen once. The source material was naive CD4+ T cells from PBMCs. Every receptor here comes from a man aged 18 to 30 in good health. Some clones in this sample may be carry-over from other donors' samples. Both conserved end residues are part of each CDR3. The order of the fields is V gene, D gene, CDR3 protein. The D gene is left open where the match is weak.

>TRBV19|-
CASSITAGQPNFYGYTF
>TRBV5-4|TRBD2
CASSTGTSGSETQYF
>TRBV7-2|-
CASSTQPSNQPQHF
>TRBV7-2|-
CASSLYRGPNEQFF
>TRBV30|-
CAWSAKIRRGVKGNQPQHF
>TRBV7-9|TRBD2
CASSPGGLAGDQETQYF
>TRBV4-3|TRBD1
CASSQDTGAGNTIYF
>TRBV18|-
CASSPLGQRGSEGYTF
>TRBV5-6|-
CASSLQGILGHGYTF
>TRBV7-8|-
CASSPSSSYNEQFF
>TRBV7-2|TRBD2
CASSPTSATAQYF
>TRBV6-1|-
CASSDIDQGGNYGYTF
>TRBV7-3|-
CASSLMGRSGADTQYF
>TRBV6-6|-
CASSYSKSGIWAEQYF
>TRBV27|TRBD2
CASRLRLAVGGETQYF
>TRBV28|-
CASSLTGYTTGELFF
>TRBV30|-
CAWSPLRGTEAFF
>TRBV28|-
CASSLRTAIVAVGSGQIQETQYF
>TRBV6-6|TRBD2
CASSYAGEAYTQYF
>TRBV13|TRBD2
CASSLYRREGRGGELFF
>TRBV29-1|-
CSGGQQMRNEQFF